This TCR beta chain was sequenced during a study of shared clonotypes between healthy human individuals (dated by TCRdb to between 2020 and 2021). Some background on the complete study: The cohort included three men and a couple of women between 18 and 49 years of age. To estimate repertoire size and how much clonotypes are shared between individuals, the study performed deep sequencing of blood TCR repertoires from a few healthy adults. For each donor, CD4 naive and CD4 memory were each given three plates, CD8 naive was given two plates, and CD8 memory was given one plate. Per donor, leukapheresis produced somewhere between about 0.8 and 9.5 billion PBMCs. To increase sequencing depth and limit assay-specific biases, different laboratories used diverse techniques to prepare libraries and sequence TCR repertoires. What the work shows at the level of the full study, not this receptor alone: Naive subsets generally had larger estimated clonotype richness than memory subsets. Compared with non-shared clonotypes, clonotypes shared by all four sorted-subset donors had higher generation probabilities. Sampling was restricted to blood, and TCR repertoires in tissue are likely to differ from TCR repertoires in blood. The genetic and exposure-history diversity represented was limited by the small number of donors. Pairwise subsampling indicated that sequencing depth was expected to affect the degree of clonotype sharing among donors. Incomplete sequencing was indicated by rarefaction of sorted-subset datasets, despite the large sequencing depth. Approximately 5% of naive CD4, around 4% of naive CD8, around 2.3% of memory CD4, and approximately 0.39% of memory CD8 clonotypes were shared across a few donors.

This clone was seen just once. Its antigen remains unidentified. Nothing much larger sits one base from this clone, and base qualities are not available. For the CD8 naive samples, CD45RO-negative cells were positively selected for CCR7, yielding a CD45RA+CCR7+ population from which TemRA cells were excluded. The donors were healthy, HIV-negative adults with no recently reported acute infections or vaccinations. Every donor was a Caucasian adult residing in Nashville, Tennessee, USA. Blood was obtained by leukapheresis, after which PBMCs were separated by Ficoll-Histopaque density gradient centrifugation and cryopreserved in liquid nitrogen vapor phase. Purity and quantity of every magnetically sorted T cell population were checked by analytical flow cytometry. Genomic DNA was isolated from every sorted fraction and measured by UV absorbance on a Nanodrop 2000c. Using the deep immunoSEQ assay, TCR CDR3 regions were amplified from genomic DNA by multiplex PCR. Genomic DNA extracted from each cell subset was distributed evenly over all wells of several immunoSEQ 96-well plates, and each plate served as one replicate. For sorted subsets, approximately 200 ng of genomic DNA, equivalent to 30,000 or so T cell genomes, went into each replicate PCR. The purified libraries were quantified using a Qubit 3.0 fluorometer, sized with a Bioanalyzer 2100, and then quantified again using the KAPA Library Quantification kit. Each immunoSEQ 96-well plate was sequenced on its own single-read 150-cycle Illumina NextSeq 550 flow cell. On the study's bioinformatics: The immunoSEQ output contained only junctional sequences without quality scores, so filtering could not match that applied to full-length reads. To assign V/J genes and CDR3, sequences were annotated using PyIR, a Python wrapper for IgBLAST v1.9, with IMGT germline references. Any read was removed if the V/J assignment was weak (E-value above 1e-6), the CDR3 was missing, or the read contained stop codons, out-of-frame junctions, or ambiguous translated residues. V3J clonotypes were defined by identical inferred V gene, J gene, and CDR3 amino acid sequence. Percentage overlap between repertoires was computed as shared unique clonotypes divided by the size of the smaller repertoire. Richness of each repertoire was evaluated using RTK rarefaction, the Chao1 estimator, and Recon v2.1 estimates of unobserved clonotypes. Generation probabilities were computed with OLGA for all TCRbeta clonotypes obtained by the gDNA method from four donors. TCRdb holds this immuneACCESS table with in-frame rearrangements only. Some clones are missing; in checked studies, unresolved V genes explain under half, and the rest has no known cause. From that table come the V and J calls and clone size; the DNA was used to work out D and trimming. The sample table holds about 580,000 clones, of which roughly 98% were seen once. The ten largest clones take up 0.3% of the sample.

Taken from cysteine to phenylalanine, the CDR3 has 17 residues. Solely the CDR3 DNA is kept, with 51 bases framed from the first base. Relative to germline, V is 1 base shorter and J is 7 bases shorter, with 23 bases between their ends. Sequences SQVTM (CDR1) and ANQGSEA (CDR2) are obtained from the germline V gene. Sample: naive CD8+ T cells sorted from blood. The sample's cell subset or site, from its label and the paper: CD45RA+CCR7+. The receptor was isolated from a man aged 25-45 years in good health. The rearranged segments are TRBV29-1 and TRBJ2-1; the D gene is perhaps TRBD2, on 5 matching bases. The nucleotide sequence is given as TGCAGCGTTGAAGTGGGTTCTAGTCCGAGGAGGTGGAATGAGCAGTTCTTC. It specifies CSVEVGSSPRRWNEQFF.